The 2 T cell receptor beta chains below all came from one sample that was sequenced in a study of T-cell reconstitution after alpha-beta-depleted transplantation in children. Unique molecular identifiers were built into the TCRbeta library. TCRdb recomputed calls from the PCR reads with MiXCR, one row per CDR3 protein. Among 70,000 to 95,000 distinct CDR3 sequences listed, 15% to 20% were seen once. The sequencing here drew on PBMCs, mostly from graft donor cells, taken 360 days after TCRalphabeta/CD19-depleted stem cell transplant. The receptors come from a male patient aged 2 to 9 who had a stem cell transplant for acute lymphoblastic leukemia, so the T cells may come from the graft donor.

This clonotype was counted ten times or more. CDR3 region: CSARDRLGQGYEQYF. DNA for the CDR3: TGCAGTGCTAGAGATCGTCTTGGACAGGGCTACGAGCAGTACTTC. V and J are TRBV20-1 and TRBJ2-7; 8 bases fit TRBD1. The CDR3 spans 15 residues. V gave up 0 bases and J gave up 3 bases; unmatched junction bases: 7. Germline CDR1 reads DFQATT; CDR2 reads SNEGSKA (reference sequence).

The chain links TRBV12-3 or TRBV12-4 to TRBJ2-7; 15 bases line up with TRBD2. Germline trimming cut 5 bases from V and 4 bases from J; bases unmatched to any gene: 3. There are 15 residues in the CDR3. CDR3 DNA sequence: TGTGCCAGCAGTCCAGGGACTAGCGGGAGGTACGAGCAGTACTTC. Its translation: CASSPGTSGRYEQYF.